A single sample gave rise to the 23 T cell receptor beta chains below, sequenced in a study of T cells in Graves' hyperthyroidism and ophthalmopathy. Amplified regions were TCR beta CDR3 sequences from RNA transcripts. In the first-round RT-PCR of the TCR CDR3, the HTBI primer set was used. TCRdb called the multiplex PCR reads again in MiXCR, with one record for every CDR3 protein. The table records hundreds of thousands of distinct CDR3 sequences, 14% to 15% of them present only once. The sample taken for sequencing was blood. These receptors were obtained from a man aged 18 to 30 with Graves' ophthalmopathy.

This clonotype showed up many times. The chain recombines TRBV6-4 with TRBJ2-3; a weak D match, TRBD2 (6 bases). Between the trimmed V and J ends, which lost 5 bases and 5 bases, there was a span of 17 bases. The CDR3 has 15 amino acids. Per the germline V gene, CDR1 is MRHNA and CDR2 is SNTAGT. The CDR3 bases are TGTGCCAGCAGTCTGGGGACTTCCGCGGGAGATACGCAGTATTTT. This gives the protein CASSLGTSAGDTQYF.

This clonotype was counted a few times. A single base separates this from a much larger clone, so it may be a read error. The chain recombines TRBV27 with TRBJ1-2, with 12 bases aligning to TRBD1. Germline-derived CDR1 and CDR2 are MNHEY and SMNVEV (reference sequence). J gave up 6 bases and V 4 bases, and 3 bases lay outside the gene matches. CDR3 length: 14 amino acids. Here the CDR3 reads CASSSGTGGDGYTF. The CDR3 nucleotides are TGTGCCAGCAGTTCCGGGACAGGGGGCGATGGCTACACCTTC.

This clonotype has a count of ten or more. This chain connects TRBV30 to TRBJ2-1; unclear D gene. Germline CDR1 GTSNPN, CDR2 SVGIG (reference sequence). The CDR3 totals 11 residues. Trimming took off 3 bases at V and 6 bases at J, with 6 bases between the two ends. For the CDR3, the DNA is TGTGCCTGGAGCCGGTCCAATGAGCAGTTCTTC. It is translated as CAWSRSNEQFF.

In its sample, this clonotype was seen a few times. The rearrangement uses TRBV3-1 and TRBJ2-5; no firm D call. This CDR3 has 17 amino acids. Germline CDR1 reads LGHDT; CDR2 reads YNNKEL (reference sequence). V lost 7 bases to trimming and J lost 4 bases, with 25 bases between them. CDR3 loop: CASNKFQGKPEAETQYF. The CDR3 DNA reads TGTGCCAGCAACAAATTTCAAGGGAAACCCGAGGCAGAGACCCAGTACTTC.

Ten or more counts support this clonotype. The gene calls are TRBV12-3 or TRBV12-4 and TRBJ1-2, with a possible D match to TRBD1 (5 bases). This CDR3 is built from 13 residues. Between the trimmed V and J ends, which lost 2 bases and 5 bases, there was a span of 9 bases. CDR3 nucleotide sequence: TGTGCCAGCAGTTTACAGGGCTGGTATGGCTACACCTTC. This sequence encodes CASSLQGWYGYTF.

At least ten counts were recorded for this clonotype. CDR3 amino acids: CASSQGTSGASMQFF. For the CDR3, the DNA is TGTGCCAGCAGCCAAGGCACTAGCGGGGCCTCTATGCAGTTCTTC. The rearrangement uses TRBV3-1 and TRBJ2-1, with TRBD2 matching 10 bases. V lost 1 base, J lost 12 bases, and 9 bases stayed unmatched. This CDR3 spans 15 amino acids. The germline CDR1 and CDR2 sequences are LGHDT and YNNKEL (reference sequence).

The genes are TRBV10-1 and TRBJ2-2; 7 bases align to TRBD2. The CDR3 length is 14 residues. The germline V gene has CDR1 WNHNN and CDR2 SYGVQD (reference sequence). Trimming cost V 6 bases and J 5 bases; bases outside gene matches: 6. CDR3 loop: CASRSSGRTGELFF. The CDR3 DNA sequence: TGCGCCAGCAGGTCTAGCGGCAGAACCGGGGAGCTGTTTTTT.

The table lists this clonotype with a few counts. Here the CDR3 DNA reads TGTGCCAGCAGCGATGAGGCTAGCGGACTCTACGAGCAGTACTTC. As protein: CASSDEASGLYEQYF. J is TRBJ2-7 and V is TRBV3-1; 7 nucleotides align to TRBD2. CDR3 size: 15 residues. Germline CDR1 is LGHDT and CDR2 is YNNKEL (reference sequence). The V gene end was trimmed by 5 bases and the J gene end by 3 bases; junction bases not matched to a gene: 10.

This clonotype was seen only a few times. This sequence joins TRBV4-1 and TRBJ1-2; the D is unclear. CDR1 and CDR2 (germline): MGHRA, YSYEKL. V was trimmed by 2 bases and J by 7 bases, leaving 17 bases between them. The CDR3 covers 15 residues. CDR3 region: CASSQYHMDLGGYTF. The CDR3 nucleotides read TGCGCCAGCAGCCAATACCACATGGACCTCGGTGGCTACACCTTC.

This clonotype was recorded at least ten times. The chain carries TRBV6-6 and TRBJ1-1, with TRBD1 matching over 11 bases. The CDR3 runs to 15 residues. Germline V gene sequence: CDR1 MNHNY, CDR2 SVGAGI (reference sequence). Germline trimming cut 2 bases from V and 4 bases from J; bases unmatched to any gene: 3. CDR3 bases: TGTGCCAGCAGTTACGTCGGGACAGGGGGCACTGAAGCTTTCTTT. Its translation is CASSYVGTGGTEAFF.

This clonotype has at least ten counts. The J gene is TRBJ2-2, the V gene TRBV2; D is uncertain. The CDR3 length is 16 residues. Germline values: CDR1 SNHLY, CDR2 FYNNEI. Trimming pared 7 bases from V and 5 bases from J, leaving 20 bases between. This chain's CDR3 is CASNPTRKGITGELFF. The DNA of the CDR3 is TGTGCCAGCAACCCCACCCGCAAGGGTATAACCGGGGAGCTGTTTTTT.

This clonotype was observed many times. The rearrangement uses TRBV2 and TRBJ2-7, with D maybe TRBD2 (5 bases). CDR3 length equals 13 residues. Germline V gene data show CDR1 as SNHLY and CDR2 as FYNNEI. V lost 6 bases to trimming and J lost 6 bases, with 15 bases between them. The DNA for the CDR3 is TGTGCCAGCAGAAGGGTAGCGACGGGCGAGCAGTACTTC. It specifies CASRRVATGEQYF.

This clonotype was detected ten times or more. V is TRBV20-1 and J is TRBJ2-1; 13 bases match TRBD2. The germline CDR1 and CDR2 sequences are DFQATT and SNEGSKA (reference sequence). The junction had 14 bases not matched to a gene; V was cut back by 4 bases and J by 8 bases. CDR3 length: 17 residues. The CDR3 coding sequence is TGCAGTGCTATAAGACTAGCGGGGGGTTTATTGTGGGATGAGCAGTTCTTC. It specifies CSAIRLAGGLLWDEQFF.

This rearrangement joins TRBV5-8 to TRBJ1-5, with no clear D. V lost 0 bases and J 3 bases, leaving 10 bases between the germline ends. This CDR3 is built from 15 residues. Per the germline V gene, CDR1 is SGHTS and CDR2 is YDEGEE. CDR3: CASSLVGRYNQPQHF. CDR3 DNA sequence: TGTGCCAGCAGCTTGGTCGGCAGATACAATCAGCCCCAGCATTTT.

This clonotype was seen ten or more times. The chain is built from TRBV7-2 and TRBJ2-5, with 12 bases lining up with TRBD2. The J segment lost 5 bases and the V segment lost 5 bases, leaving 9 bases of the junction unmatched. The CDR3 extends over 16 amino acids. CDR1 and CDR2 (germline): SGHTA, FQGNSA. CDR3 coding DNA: TGTGCCAGCAGCCCCGGACTAGCGGGATTGTTCGAGACCCAGTACTTC. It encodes CASSPGLAGLFETQYF.

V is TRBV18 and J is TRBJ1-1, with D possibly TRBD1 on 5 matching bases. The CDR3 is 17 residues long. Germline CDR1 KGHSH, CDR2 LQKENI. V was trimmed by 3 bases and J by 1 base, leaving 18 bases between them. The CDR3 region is CASSPGGKGGGNTEAFF. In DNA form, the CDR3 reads TGTGCCAGCTCACCCGGGGGAAAGGGTGGAGGGAACACTGAAGCTTTCTTT.

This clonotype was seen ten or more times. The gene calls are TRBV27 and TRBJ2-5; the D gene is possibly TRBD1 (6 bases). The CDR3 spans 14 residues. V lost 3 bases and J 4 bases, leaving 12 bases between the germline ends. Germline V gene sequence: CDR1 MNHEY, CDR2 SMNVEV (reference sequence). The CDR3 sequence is CASSFYPGAETQYF. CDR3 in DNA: TGTGCCAGCAGTTTCTATCCAGGGGCAGAGACCCAGTACTTC.

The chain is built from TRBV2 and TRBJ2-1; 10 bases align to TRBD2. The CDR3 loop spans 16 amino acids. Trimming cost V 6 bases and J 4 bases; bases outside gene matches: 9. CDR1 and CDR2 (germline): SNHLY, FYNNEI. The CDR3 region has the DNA TGTGCCAGCAGCGCTAGCGGGGGCCTAAGTTACAATGAGCAGTTCTTC. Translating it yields CASSASGGLSYNEQFF.

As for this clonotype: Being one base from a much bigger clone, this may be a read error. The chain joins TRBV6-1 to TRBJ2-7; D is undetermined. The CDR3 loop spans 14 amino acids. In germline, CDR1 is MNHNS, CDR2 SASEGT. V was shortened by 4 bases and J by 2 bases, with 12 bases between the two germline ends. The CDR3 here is CASSAPGPPYEQYF. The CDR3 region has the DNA TGTGCCAGCAGTGCTCCCGGGCCCCCCTACGAGCAGTACTTC.

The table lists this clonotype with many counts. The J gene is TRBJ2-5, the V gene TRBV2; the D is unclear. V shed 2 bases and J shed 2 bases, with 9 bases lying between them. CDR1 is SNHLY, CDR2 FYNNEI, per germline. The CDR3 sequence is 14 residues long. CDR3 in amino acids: CASSERVGQETQYF. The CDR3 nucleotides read TGTGCCAGCAGTGAAAGGGTGGGGCAAGAGACCCAGTACTTC.

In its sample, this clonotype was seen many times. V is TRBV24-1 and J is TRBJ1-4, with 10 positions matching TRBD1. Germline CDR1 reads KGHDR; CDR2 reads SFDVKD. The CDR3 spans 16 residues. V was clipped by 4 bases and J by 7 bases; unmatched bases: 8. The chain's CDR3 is CATSDPGQGGPEKLFF. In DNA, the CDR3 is TGTGCCACCAGTGACCCAGGACAGGGGGGTCCTGAAAAACTGTTTTTT.

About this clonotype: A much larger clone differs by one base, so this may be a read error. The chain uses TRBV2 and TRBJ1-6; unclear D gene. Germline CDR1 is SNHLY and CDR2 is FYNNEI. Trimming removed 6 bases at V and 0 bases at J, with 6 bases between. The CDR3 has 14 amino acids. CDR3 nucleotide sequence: TGTGCCAGCAGGCACAGCTCCTATAATTCACCCCTCCACTTT. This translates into CASRHSSYNSPLHF. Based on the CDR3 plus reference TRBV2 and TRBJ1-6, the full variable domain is EPEVTQTPSHQVTQMGQEVILRCVPISNHLYFYWYRQILGQKVEFLVSFYNNEISEKSEIFDDQFSVERPDGSNFTLKIRSTKLEDSAMYFCASRHSSYNSPLHFGNGTRLTVT.

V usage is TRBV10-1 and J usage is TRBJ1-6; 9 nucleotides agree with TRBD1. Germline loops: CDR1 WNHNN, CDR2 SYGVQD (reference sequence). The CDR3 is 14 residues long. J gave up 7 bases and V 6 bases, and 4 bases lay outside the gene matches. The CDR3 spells CASRPGQGNSPLHF. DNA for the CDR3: TGCGCCAGCAGGCCGGGACAGGGAAATTCACCCCTCCACTTT.